This T cell receptor beta chain was observed in a study of cytomegalovirus exposure and HLA in healthy donors. Germline V CDR1 and CDR2: MNHEY, SMNVEV (reference sequence). The CDR3 is made up of 16 amino acids. Losses at the gene ends were 5 bases for V and 2 bases for J; bases not matched to a gene: 12. Researchers ran the PCR with 60 Vbeta and 13 Jbeta primers. Method: immunoSEQ multiplex PCR; TCRdb's copy keeps in-frame clones and lacks some. The table includes 120,000 to 150,000 clones, about 82% detected once. This TCR derives from a man aged 25 to 45 in good health and CMV-seronegative. The sequencing input was PBMCs. The chain recombines TRBV27 with TRBJ2-7; the match to TRBD2 covers 7 bases. CDR3 nucleotides: TGTGCCAGCAGTCTAGGGGAGGGGAGAGGTACCTACGAGCAGTACTTC. This codes for CASSLGEGRGTYEQYF.